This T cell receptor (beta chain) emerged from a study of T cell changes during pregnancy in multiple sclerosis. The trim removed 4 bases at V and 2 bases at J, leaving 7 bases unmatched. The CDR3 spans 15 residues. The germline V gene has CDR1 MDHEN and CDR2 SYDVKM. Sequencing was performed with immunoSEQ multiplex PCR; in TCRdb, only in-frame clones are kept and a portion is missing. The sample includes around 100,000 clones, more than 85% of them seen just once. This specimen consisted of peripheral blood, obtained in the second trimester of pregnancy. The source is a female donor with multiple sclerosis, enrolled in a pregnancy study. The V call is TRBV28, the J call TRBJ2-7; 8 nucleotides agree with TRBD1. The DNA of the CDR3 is TGTGCCAGCAGTTCCCAGGGGGCCTCTACCTACGAGCAGTACTTC. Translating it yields CASSSQGASTYEQYF.